The 26 T cell receptor beta chains below all came from one sample that was sequenced in a study of blood T cells in healthy people across ages. Then a second PCR, running roughly 7 to 12 cycles, was carried out with a sample-barcoded 5' primer and a J-beta primer mix. TCRdb called the 5' RACE reads again in MiXCR, with one record for every CDR3 protein. Here the sample spans around 1,900,000 distinct CDR3 sequences, roughly two fifths being singletons. Sequencing was carried out using blood. The receptor source for this set is a human donor in good health.

Comments on this clonotype: A much more abundant neighbour one base away suggests this may be a read error. This chain joins TRBV11-2 and TRBJ2-7; perhaps D is TRBD1 or TRBD2 (5 bases each). The CDR3 is made up of 13 amino acids. Germline CDR1 is SGHAT and CDR2 is FQNNGV. This chain's CDR3 is CAGSSGPSVEQYF. CDR3 nucleotide sequence: TGTGCCGGCAGCTCGGGACCCTCCGTTGAGCAGTACTTC.

A few counts support this clonotype. This sequence joins TRBV20-1 and TRBJ2-3, with 11 nucleotides matching TRBD2. The CDR3 is 13 residues long. V shed 5 bases and J 6 bases; nucleotides not matched to a gene: 4. Looked up from germline, CDR1 is DFQATT and CDR2 is SNEGSKA (reference sequence). CDR3 nucleotide sequence: TGCAGTGCTCCTAGCGGGGGGTCGGATACGCAGTATTTT. Protein: CSAPSGGSDTQYF.

There are a few counts of this clonotype. The chain uses TRBV29-1 and TRBJ2-3; D uncertain. Germline lookup yields CDR1 SQVTM and CDR2 ANQGSEA. Trimming took off 7 bases at V and 2 bases at J, with 10 bases between the two ends. The CDR3 totals 12 residues. Here the CDR3 reads CSATRATDTQYF. The CDR3 bases are TGCAGCGCCACACGTGCCACAGATACGCAGTATTTT.

This chain connects TRBV7-9 to TRBJ1-2; D not certain. The V gene lost 4 bases and the J gene lost 0 bases, with 12 bases spanning the gap. Germline CDR1 and CDR2: SEHNR and FQNEAQ (reference sequence). The CDR3 has 15 amino acids. The CDR3 DNA is TGTGCCAGCAGCTCGACCCACTACGCTAACTATGGCTACACCTTC. This gives the protein CASSSTHYANYGYTF. Complete variable domain (other parts from reference TRBV7-9 and TRBJ1-2): DTGVSQNPRHKITKRGQNVTFRCDPISEHNRLYWYRQTLGQGPEFLTYFQNEAQLEKSRLLSDRFSAERPKGSFSTLEIQRTEQGDSAMYLCASSSTHYANYGYTFGSGTRLTVV.

The chain is built from TRBV7-8 and TRBJ2-4, with 9 bases lining up with TRBD2. The length of the CDR3 is 15 residues. After removal of 8 bases from V and 13 bases from J, the junction contained 18 bases not matched to a gene. The germline V gene has CDR1 SGHVS and CDR2 FQNEAQ. The CDR3 region is CASRHGGGAGNEQYF. The CDR3 region has the DNA TGTGCCAGCCGGCATGGCGGGGGGGCCGGTAATGAGCAGTACTTC.

Regarding this clonotype: One end of the junction varies from germline; a read error may be responsible. The chain couples TRBV20-1 to TRBJ1-4; 8 bases fit TRBD1. The germline CDR1 and CDR2 sequences are DFQATT and SNEGSKA (reference sequence). The CDR3 is 15 residues long. CDR3 nucleotides: TGCAGTGCTAAGGACAGGGTGGGAGCTAATGAAAAACGGTTTTTT. Its translation is CSAKDRVGANEKRFF.

The table lists this clonotype with a few counts. The gene calls are TRBV29-1 and TRBJ2-7, with TRBD1 identical over 10 bases. The CDR3 consists of 14 residues. J gave up 6 bases and V 7 bases, and 12 bases lay outside the gene matches. Looked up from germline, CDR1 is SQVTM and CDR2 is ANQGSEA. CDR3 nucleotide sequence: TGCAGCGGGGTGACAGGGGGCGAATCGTCCGAGCAGTACTTC. Amino acids: CSGVTGGESSEQYF.

This clonotype was found a few times. V gene TRBV3-1 combines with J gene TRBJ2-5, with 11 bases lining up with TRBD2. The V and J ends lost 4 bases and 0 bases, in that order; junction bases with no gene match: 4. The CDR3 runs 16 residues. Germline V gene lookup returns CDR1 LGHDT and CDR2 YNNKEL (reference sequence). Written as DNA, the CDR3 is TGTGCCAGCAGCCCTCGGGGACTAGCGGACCAAGAGACCCAGTACTTC. Translating it yields CASSPRGLADQETQYF.

Comment on this clonotype: The junction and the germline gene differ at one end; a read error may be behind it. The J gene is TRBJ2-7, the V gene TRBV29-1; possible D gene TRBD2, 5 bases. The V gene's germline CDR1 is SQVTM and CDR2 ANQGSEA. This CDR3 has 13 residues. The CDR3 coding sequence is TGCAGCGTTAAAGACGGGAAAAGGGACGAGCAGTACTTC. The encoded protein is CSVKDGKRDEQYF.

The chain uses TRBV3-1 and TRBJ2-1, with D possibly being TRBD2 (6 bases). Trimming removed 5 bases at V and 14 bases at J, with 13 bases between. The germline gives CDR1 LGHDT, CDR2 YNNKEL (reference sequence). The CDR3 is made up of 11 amino acids. In DNA form, the CDR3 reads TGTGCCAGCAGCTCCGGGAGAGCAAAGTTCTTC. Amino acids: CASSSGRAKFF.

V and J are TRBV25-1 and TRBJ2-2; maybe TRBD1 (6 bases). CDR1 and CDR2 from the germline V gene are MGHDK and SYGVNS. The CDR3 has 14 residues. V lost 8 bases to trimming and J lost 5 bases, with 15 bases between them. The CDR3 is CASVGARGTGELFF. CDR3 coding DNA: TGTGCCAGCGTGGGGGCCAGGGGTACCGGGGAGCTGTTTTTT.

The chain links TRBV3-1 to TRBJ2-3; D gene unclear. The germline V gene has CDR1 LGHDT and CDR2 YNNKEL (reference sequence). The length of the CDR3 is 15 residues. Trimming left V 3 bases short and J 5 bases short, with 15 bases between. The CDR3 loop is CASSQGNIFGDTQYF. The CDR3 coding sequence is TGTGCCAGCAGCCAGGGAAACATCTTCGGAGATACGCAGTATTTT.

The rearrangement uses TRBV12-3 or TRBV12-4 and TRBJ2-2; 11 nucleotides align to TRBD2. The trim removed 7 bases at V and 2 bases at J, leaving 6 bases unmatched. The CDR3 is 16 residues long. CDR3 protein: CASTPSGGSNTGELFF. CDR3 coding DNA: TGTGCCAGCACCCCTAGCGGGGGGTCCAACACCGGGGAGCTGTTTTTT.

The genes are TRBV9 and TRBJ2-4; TRBD2 might be the D (6 bases). Germline CDR1 SGDLS, CDR2 YYNGEE. The V end lost 4 bases, the J end lost 15 bases, and 35 bases lay between the germline ends. This CDR3 contains 18 residues. The CDR3 nucleotides are TGTGCCAGCAGCCTAGGAGGGGTGCAGGACGAGATCTCCTACGAGCGGTACTTC. It yields the protein CASSLGGVQDEISYERYF.

This clonotype was seen more than once but under ten times. The rearrangement uses TRBV3-1 and TRBJ2-1; D gene unclear. Per the germline V gene, CDR1 is LGHDT and CDR2 is YNNKEL (reference sequence). Trimming shortened V by 1 base and J by 12 bases, and 7 bases separated the two germline ends. This CDR3 is 11 amino acids long. The CDR3 here is CASSQGPLQFF. The DNA of the CDR3 is TGTGCCAGCAGCCAAGGCCCTCTGCAGTTCTTC.

In this sample, this clonotype turned up a few times. The gene calls are TRBV5-1 and TRBJ2-1; 7 nucleotides line up with TRBD2. From germline, CDR1 is SGHRS and CDR2 YFSETQ. Trimming took 5 bases from V and 7 from J; bases not matched to a gene: 12. This CDR3 comprises 15 residues. CDR3 loop: CASRSSGLGRNEQFF. For the CDR3, the DNA is TGCGCCAGCAGGTCTAGCGGCCTTGGTCGGAATGAGCAGTTCTTC. Based on the CDR3 plus reference TRBV5-1 and TRBJ2-1, the full variable domain is KAGVTQTPRYLIKTRGQQVTLSCSPISGHRSVSWYQQTPGQGLQFLFEYFSETQRNKGNFPGRFSGRQFSNSRSEMNVSTLELGDSALYLCASRSSGLGRNEQFFGPGTRLTVL.

There are a few counts of this clonotype. The chain uses TRBV15 and TRBJ2-1; 8 positions match TRBD2. Trimming took 0 bases from V and 8 from J; bases not matched to a gene: 6. Germline V CDR1 and CDR2: LNHNV, YYDKDF (reference sequence). The CDR3 has 15 residues. CDR3 residues: CATSRDRGGLDEQFF. CDR3 nucleotides: TGTGCCACCAGCAGAGATCGGGGGGGGCTTGATGAGCAGTTCTTC.

With respect to this clonotype: Possible read error: a much larger clone is one base away. The V call is TRBV5-5, the J call TRBJ1-5; D is ambiguous. Germline V gene lookup returns CDR1 SGHKS and CDR2 YYEKEE (reference sequence). The CDR3 spans 14 residues. The CDR3 loop reads CAGSLRTDNQPQHF. Here the CDR3 DNA reads TGTGCCGGCAGCTTGCGAACAGACAATCAGCCCCAGCATTTT.

This clonotype has a count of ten or more. The V and J genes are TRBV6-2 or TRBV6-3 and TRBJ1-1; no clear D. The V end lost 3 bases, the J end lost 5 bases, and 4 bases lay between the germline ends. Looked up from germline, CDR1 is MNHEY and CDR2 is SVGEGT. The CDR3 is 11 amino acids. The CDR3 coding sequence is TGTGCCAGCAGTTATGTGACTGAAGCTTTCTTT. Translated, it gives CASSYVTEAFF.

This sequence joins TRBV28 and TRBJ2-3; TRBD2 might be the D (5 bases). Germline assignment: CDR1 MDHEN and CDR2 SYDVKM. The CDR3 spans 16 residues. Trimming cost V 7 bases and J 2 bases, with 19 bases left between them. In DNA form, the CDR3 reads TGTGCCAGCATCCGGAGGTGGATCGGACCCACAGATACGCAGTATTTT. Its translation is CASIRRWIGPTDTQYF.

This clonotype was seen only a few times. The chain has TRBV7-3 and TRBJ2-3; D is perhaps TRBD2 (6 bases). This CDR3 contains 18 residues. In germline, CDR1 is SGHTA, CDR2 FQGTGA. The V gene lost 4 bases and the J gene lost 3 bases, with 23 bases spanning the gap. This CDR3 is CASSSLGGVNMGTDTQYF. The CDR3 DNA reads TGTGCCAGCAGCTCCCTCGGGGGTGTCAACATGGGTACAGATACGCAGTATTTT. Variable domain in full (rest from reference TRBV7-3 and TRBJ2-3): GAGVSQTPSNKVTEKGKYVELRCDPISGHTALYWYRQSLGQGPEFLIYFQGTGAADDSGLPNDRFFAVRPEGSVSTLKIQRTERGDSAVYLCASSSLGGVNMGTDTQYFGPGTRLTVL.

V is TRBV15 and J is TRBJ2-3, with unresolved D. Trimming removed 2 bases at V and 4 bases at J, with 4 bases between. Per the germline V gene, CDR1 is LNHNV and CDR2 is YYDKDF (reference sequence). There are 12 residues in the CDR3. The chain's CDR3 is CATSRRSDTQYF. CDR3 DNA: TGTGCCACCAGCAGACGATCAGATACGCAGTATTTT. Full variable domain (remainder filled in from reference TRBV15 and TRBJ2-3): DAMVIQNPRYQVTQFGKPVTLSCSQTLNHNVMYWYQQKSSQAPKLLFHYYDKDFNNEADTPDNFQSRRPNTSFCFLDIRSPGLGDTAMYLCATSRRSDTQYFGPGTRLTVL.

This clonotype was seen only once. The CDR3 sequence is CASSPQYGENEQFF. CDR3 bases: TGTGCCAGCAGCCCCCAATATGGGGAAAATGAGCAGTTCTTC. The chain joins TRBV7-2 to TRBJ2-1; D gene ambiguous. The CDR3 contains 14 residues. Germline values: CDR1 SGHTA, CDR2 FQGNSA. The germline V and J ends were trimmed by 5 bases and 7 bases, with 15 bases remaining between them.

This clonotype has a count of ten or more. This chain uses TRBV6-5 with TRBJ2-1; possibly TRBD1 for D (6 bases). CDR1 MNHEY and CDR2 SVGAGI come from the germline V gene. Between the trimmed V and J ends, which lost 6 bases and 3 bases, there was a span of 9 bases. CDR3 length: 13 residues. This chain's CDR3 is CASSTDSYNEQFF. CDR3 DNA sequence: TGTGCCAGCAGCACGGACAGCTACAATGAGCAGTTCTTC.

The chain employs TRBV11-2 and TRBJ2-1; the match to TRBD1 covers 9 bases. V lost 3 bases and J lost 6; bases outside the gene matches: 9. The CDR3 spans 16 residues. Germline V gives CDR1 SGHAT, CDR2 FQNNGV. CDR3: CASSLGPGQGFNEQFF. The CDR3 nucleotides are TGTGCCAGCAGCTTGGGGCCGGGACAGGGATTCAATGAGCAGTTCTTC.

In regard to this clonotype: The junction shows a germline mismatch at one end, possibly a read error. The rearrangement links TRBV7-6 to TRBJ1-1; possibly TRBD1 for D (6 bases). The CDR3 is 14 residues long. Germline loops: CDR1 SGHVS, CDR2 FNYEAQ. CDR3 bases: TGTGCCAGCGGAAGGGCTAACAGGGCCACTGGAGCTTTCTTT. Protein sequence: CASGRANRATGAFF.